This entry features one T cell receptor beta chain sequence. Its antigen is not identified. This specimen belongs to a study of T cell responses to AZD1222 COVID-19 vaccine. Points from the study as a whole: After two AZD1222 doses, spike-specific TCR breadth and depth rose versus day 0. Seropositive at baseline were only a handful of AZD1222 recipients. Spike regions recognized by vaccine-associated CD4 TCRs spanned the protein, led by 160-218 and 743-854. Donors, mostly white British, included more females; clonal diversity was possibly underestimated.

The CDR3 has 15 amino acids. Produced via immunoSEQ multiplex PCR; TCRdb's table is partial and in-frame only. The sample gives 250,000 to 300,000 clones, almost 95% of which show up once; around 0.57% is in the top ten. The receptor's source is an adult who received the AZD1222 COVID-19 vaccine. The V and J genes are TRBV21-1 and TRBJ1-1; no DNA check was done on the table's D call, TRBD1. TRBV21-1 is recorded as a pseudogene. Sample: peripheral blood, taken 28 days after the second AZD1222 dose. CDR3 in DNA: TGTGCCAGCAGCATTGGGACACAGGGAAATACTGAAGCTTTCTTT. The encoded protein is CASSIGTQGNTEAFF.